The 2 T cell receptor beta chains below all came from one sample that was sequenced in a study of CD8 T cells in Susac syndrome. RNA in amounts of roughly 0.5 to 1 ug was reverse transcribed with random hexamers. MiXCR, run by TCRdb on the immunoSEQ multiplex PCR reads, gives a single entry per CDR3 protein. The repertoire holds about 90,000 distinct CDR3 sequences, roughly 93% seen once, with about 0.32% in the top ten. The sample taken for sequencing was CD8+ T cells from PBMCs. Source of these receptors: a human donor in good health.

The rearrangement uses TRBV9 and TRBJ1-6, with 8 bases fitting TRBD1. CDR1 and CDR2 (germline): SGDLS, YYNGEE. The CDR3 spans 14 residues. The V gene end was trimmed by 4 bases and the J gene end by 9 bases; junction bases not matched to a gene: 6. The CDR3: CASSRTGLGSPLHF. The DNA of the CDR3 is TGTGCCAGCAGCAGGACAGGGTTGGGTTCACCCCTCCACTTT. Full variable domain (remainder filled in from reference TRBV9 and TRBJ1-6): DSGVTQTPKHLITATGQRVTLRCSPRSGDLSVYWYQQSLDQGLQFLIQYYNGEERAKGNILERFSAQQFPDLHSELNLSSLELGDSALYFCASSRTGLGSPLHFGNGTRLTVT.

The chain uses TRBV15 and TRBJ2-7; no firm D call. Trimming left V 5 bases short and J 0 bases short, with 17 bases between. This CDR3 region has 16 residues. CDR1 is LNHNV, CDR2 YYDKDF, per germline (reference sequence). The CDR3 here is CATSGVEGPNSYEQYF. The CDR3 coding sequence is TGTGCCACCAGCGGCGTCGAAGGTCCGAACTCCTACGAGCAGTACTTC.